The sequence of this TCR beta chain was determined in a study of T-cell reconstitution after alpha-beta-depleted transplantation in children. The CDR3 spans 16 residues. V was trimmed by 0 bases and J by 3 bases, leaving 16 bases between them. The germline CDR1 and CDR2 sequences are DFQATT and SNEGSKA (reference sequence). The library targeted TCRbeta and was prepared with unique molecular identifiers. From the PCR reads, TCRdb called clonotypes with MiXCR, one entry per CDR3 protein. The sample lists about 350,000 distinct CDR3 sequences; 10% to 15% were seen once. There are a few counts of this clonotype.

The clonotype was recovered from a human donor who donated a stem cell graft to a child with Fanconi anemia. This sequence joins TRBV20-1 and TRBJ2-3; D could derive from TRBD1 or TRBD2 (5 bases each). The specimen comprised PBMCs, sampled from the stem cell graft. CDR3 DNA: TGCAGTGCTAGAGATGGGGCAGAGGGTAAGACAGATACGCAGTATTTT. Amino acid sequence: CSARDGAEGKTDTQYF.